This T cell receptor (beta chain) is drawn from a study of T cell changes during pregnancy in multiple sclerosis. Germline V gene data show CDR1 as SGHTA and CDR2 as FQGTGA. The CDR3 contains 16 residues. V was clipped by 2 bases and J by 4 bases; unmatched bases: 8. The method was immunoSEQ multiplex PCR; TCRdb's version includes in-frame clones alone and lacks a portion of them. The sample has under 55,000 clones, less than 95% seen once. The sequence came from a female donor with multiple sclerosis, enrolled in a pregnancy study. The material sequenced was CD4+ T cells from peripheral blood mononuclear cells, taken in the third trimester of pregnancy. V and J are TRBV7-3 and TRBJ2-5, with 9 bases aligning to TRBD2. CDR3 bases: TGTGCCAGCAGCTTAGGGCGCGGGGGGGCCCCAGAGACCCAGTACTTC. Translating it yields CASSLGRGGAPETQYF. Variable domain in full (rest from reference TRBV7-3 and TRBJ2-5): GAGVSQTPSNKVTEKGKYVELRCDPISGHTALYWYRQSLGQGPEFLIYFQGTGAADDSGLPNDRFFAVRPEGSVSTLKIQRTERGDSAVYLCASSLGRGGAPETQYFGPGTRLLVL.